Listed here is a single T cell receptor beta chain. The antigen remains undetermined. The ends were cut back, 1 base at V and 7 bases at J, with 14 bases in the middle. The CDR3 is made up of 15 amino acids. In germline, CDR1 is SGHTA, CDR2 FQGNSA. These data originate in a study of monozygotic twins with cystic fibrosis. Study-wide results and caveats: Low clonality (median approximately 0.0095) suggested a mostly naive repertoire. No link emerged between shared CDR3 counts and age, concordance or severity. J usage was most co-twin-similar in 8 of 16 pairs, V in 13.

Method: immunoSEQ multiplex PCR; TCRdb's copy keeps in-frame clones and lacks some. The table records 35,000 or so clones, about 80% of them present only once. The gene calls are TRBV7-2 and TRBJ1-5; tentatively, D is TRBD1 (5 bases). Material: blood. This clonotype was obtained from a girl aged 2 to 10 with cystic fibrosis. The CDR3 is CASSLGGAGGQPQHF. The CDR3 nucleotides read TGTGCCAGCAGCTTAGGAGGGGCGGGAGGACAGCCCCAGCATTTT.